These 5 T cell receptor beta chains came from one sample sequenced in a study of T and B cells in COVID-19 patients. BIOMED2 TRB-A/B primer pools were used in multiplex TRB PCR. Each CDR3 protein gets one entry after TCRdb re-called the multiplex PCR reads with MiXCR. The data contain roughly 4,600 distinct CDR3 sequences, 20% to 25% of them seen just once; the ten biggest clones take up 9% to 14%. Each TRB amplification used roughly 220-550 ng of genomic DNA from blood. Source material: blood. The receptors stem from a human donor with active COVID-19.

The V and J genes are TRBV6-5 and TRBJ2-3, with TRBD2 matching over 11 bases. CDR1 and CDR2 (germline): MNHEY, SVGAGI. The CDR3 has 16 residues. J was trimmed by 1 base and V by 2 bases; bases with no gene match: 2. The CDR3 loop reads CASSYQGLAGTDTQYF. CDR3 DNA sequence: TGTGCCAGCAGTTACCAGGGACTAGCGGGCACAGATACGCAGTATTTT.

This clonotype is categorized as medium-sized. The chain recombines TRBV6-5 with TRBJ1-1, with 7 bases matching TRBD1. CDR1 MNHEY and CDR2 SVGAGI come from the germline V gene. J gave up 0 bases and V 5 bases, and 3 bases lay outside the gene matches. CDR3 length equals 14 residues. This chain's CDR3 is CASSLGQLNTEAFF. The CDR3, as DNA: TGTGCCAGCAGTCTGGGACAGCTGAACACTGAAGCTTTCTTT.

In its sample, this clonotype ranks as medium-sized (0.01 to 0.1%). The gene calls are TRBV11-1 and TRBJ2-5; TRBD2 aligns across 8 bases. Germline CDR1 and CDR2: SGHAT and FQDESV (reference sequence). After removal of 3 bases from V and 4 bases from J, the junction contained 1 base not matched to a gene. This CDR3 has 13 amino acids. As DNA, the CDR3 is TGTGCCAGCAGCTTTAGCGGGACAGAGACCCAGTACTTC. Amino acid sequence: CASSFSGTETQYF.

This clonotype qualifies as medium-sized. This chain uses TRBV10-3 with TRBJ2-2; perhaps TRBD1 as D (6 bases). The V and J ends lost 6 bases and 2 bases respectively, with 10 bases between them. The length of the CDR3 is 14 residues. Germline CDR1 reads ENHRY; CDR2 reads SYGVKD. CDR3 residues: CAIRGDINTGELFF. The CDR3 DNA sequence: TGTGCCATCAGGGGGGACATTAACACCGGGGAGCTGTTTTTT.

J is TRBJ1-2 and V is TRBV24-1, with D perhaps matching TRBD1 (6 bases). Between the trimmed V and J ends, which lost 4 bases and 7 bases, there was a span of 12 bases. Germline CDR1 and CDR2: KGHDR and SFDVKD. This CDR3 spans 13 amino acids. The CDR3 loop is CATSDPGTSGYTF. DNA of the CDR3: TGTGCCACCAGTGACCCTGGGACAAGTGGCTACACCTTC.